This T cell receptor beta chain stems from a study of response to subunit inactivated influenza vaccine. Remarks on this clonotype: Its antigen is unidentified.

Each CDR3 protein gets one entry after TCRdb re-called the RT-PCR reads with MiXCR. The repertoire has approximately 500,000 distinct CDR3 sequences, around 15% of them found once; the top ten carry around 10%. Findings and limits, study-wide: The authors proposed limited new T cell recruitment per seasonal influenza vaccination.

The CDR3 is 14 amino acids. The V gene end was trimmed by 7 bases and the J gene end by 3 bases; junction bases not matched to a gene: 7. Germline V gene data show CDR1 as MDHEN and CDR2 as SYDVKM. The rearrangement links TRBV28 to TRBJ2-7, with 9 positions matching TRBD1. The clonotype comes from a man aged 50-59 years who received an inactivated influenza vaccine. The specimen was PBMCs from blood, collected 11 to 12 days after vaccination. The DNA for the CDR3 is TGTGCCAGCACCCCGGGACAGGGTGACTACGAGCAGTACTTC. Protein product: CASTPGQGDYEQYF.